This T cell receptor beta chain was captured by sequencing in a study of blood T cell repertoires in COVID-19. While infection was still active, Seattle patients were enrolled and then followed longitudinally. Clones were read by immunoSEQ multiplex PCR, and TCRdb kept only the in-frame ones, dropping some. The data contain about 96,000 clones, roughly 89% of them singletons. Germline CDR1 and CDR2: MNHEY and SVGAGI. The CDR3 covers 13 residues. The ends lost 10 bases at V and 2 bases at J; junction bases unmatched: 8. The chain carries TRBV6-5 and TRBJ2-7, with 7 bases that match TRBD1. The sequence came from a human donor with COVID-19, enrolled during active disease. The donor label of this sample is uncertain. The source material was peripheral blood. Here the CDR3 DNA reads TGTGCCACCCGACAGGGTACCCCCTACGAGCAGTACTTC. Encoded protein: CATRQGTPYEQYF.